Sequencing of this T cell receptor beta chain was carried out in a study of monozygotic twins with inflammatory bowel disease. The study's findings and limits: Variability in patient repertoires may have come partly from differing immunosuppressive treatments. The inverse Simpson measure of TCRbeta diversity was lower in IBD patients than in healthy co-twins.

Eight distinct reactions (per sample) were used to make the cDNA. TCRdb reprocessed the 5' RACE reads, with one entry per CDR3 protein and no DNA. This sample lists under 130,000 distinct CDR3 sequences; its ten largest clones have under 2.5%. Germline V CDR1 and CDR2: SGHTA, FQGNSA. The CDR3 covers 14 residues. Turning to this clonotype: Its antigen is still unknown.

Sequencing input: blood. The source is a human donor with ulcerative colitis or Crohn's disease, or a healthy co-twin of an affected twin (not recorded which). V gene TRBV7-2 combines with J gene TRBJ1-2. The CDR3: CASSGSDGNYGYTF. Full variable domain (rest looked up from reference TRBV7-2 and TRBJ1-2): GAGVSQSPSNKVTEKGKDVELRCDPISGHTALYWYRQSLGQGLEFLIYFQGNSAPDKSGLPSDRFSAERTGGSVSTLTIQRTQQEDSAVYLCASSGSDGNYGYTFGSGTRLTVV.